This note documents a single T cell receptor beta chain sequence. CDR1 is LNHDA and CDR2 is SQIVND in the germline V gene (reference sequence). With 5 bases removed from V and 5 bases from J, the gap between germline ends came to 20 bases. The CDR3 has 16 amino acids. These data are taken from a study of blood T cell repertoires in COVID-19. Study overall: The samples span acute and convalescent COVID-19 from the United States, Italy and Spain. Sample material is recorded as cDNA or gDNA derived from T cells, B-cell-depleted T cells, or PBMCs.

Source study methods: Amplification with reference gene primers provided the estimates of nucleated cell counts. Profiling relied on immunoSEQ multiplex PCR, and the TCRdb table lists in-frame clones only, not all of them. Clonal size and the V and J genes are those of that table, whereas D and trimming came from the DNA. Of fewer than 250,000 clones in the sample, 88% were seen once. This chain connects TRBV19 to TRBJ2-3; possible D gene TRBD2, 6 bases. This TCR derives from a man in his 70s with acute or convalescent COVID-19. The specimen was peripheral blood. The CDR3 nucleotides read TGTGCCAGTAGTCCTCGGGGACTGGGGGAGCTAGATACGCAGTATTTT. This encodes CASSPRGLGELDTQYF.